This T cell receptor beta chain appears in the sequencing data of a study of CD8+CD57+ T cells in acquired aplastic anemia. Genomic DNA served as template for TCR beta VDJ and CDR3 profiling. TCRdb re-analysed the reads in MiXCR, keeping a single row per CDR3 protein. The data contain fewer than 85,000 distinct CDR3 sequences, just over 70% of them singletons. Individuals selected for sequencing had exhibited CD8+CD57+ cell expansion on flow cytometry. V was pared by 3 bases and J by 5 bases, with 8 bases between. There are 13 residues in the CDR3. Germline CDR1 and CDR2: SGHTA and FQGTGA. The chain carries TRBV7-3 and TRBJ2-1, with unresolved D. The sequence derives from a human donor with aplastic anemia. Specimen: sorted CD4+, CD8+, or CD8+CD57+ T cells (not recorded which) from PBMCs. In DNA form, the CDR3 reads TGTGCCAGCAGCTTGGACGAGGACAATGAGCAGTTCTTC. It is translated as CASSLDEDNEQFF.